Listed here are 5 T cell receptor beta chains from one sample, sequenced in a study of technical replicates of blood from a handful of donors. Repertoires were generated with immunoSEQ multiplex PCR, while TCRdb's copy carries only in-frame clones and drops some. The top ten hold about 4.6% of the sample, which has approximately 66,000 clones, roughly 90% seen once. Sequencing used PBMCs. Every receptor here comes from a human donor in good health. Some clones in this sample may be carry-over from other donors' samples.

Here the CDR3 DNA reads TGTGCCAGCAGCTTAATCCGGAGGAACACTGAAGCTTTCTTT. Its translation: CASSLIRRNTEAFF. V is TRBV11-2 and J is TRBJ1-1; D unresolved. Trimming removed 2 bases at V and 1 base at J, with 8 bases between. The CDR3 spans 14 residues. CDR1 SGHAT and CDR2 FQNNGV come from the germline V gene.

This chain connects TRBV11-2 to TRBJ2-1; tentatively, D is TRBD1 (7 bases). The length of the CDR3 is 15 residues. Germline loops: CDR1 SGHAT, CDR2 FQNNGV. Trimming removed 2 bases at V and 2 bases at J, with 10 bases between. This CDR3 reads CASSLSGGTYNEQFF. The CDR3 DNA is TGTGCCAGCAGCTTATCAGGGGGGACCTACAATGAGCAGTTCTTC.

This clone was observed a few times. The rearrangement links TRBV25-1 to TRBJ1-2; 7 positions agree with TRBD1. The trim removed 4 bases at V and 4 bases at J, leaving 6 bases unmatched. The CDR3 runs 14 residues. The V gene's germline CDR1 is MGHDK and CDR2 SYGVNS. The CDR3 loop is CASSATGAAYGYTF. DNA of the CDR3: TGTGCCAGCAGTGCTACAGGGGCCGCCTATGGCTACACCTTC.

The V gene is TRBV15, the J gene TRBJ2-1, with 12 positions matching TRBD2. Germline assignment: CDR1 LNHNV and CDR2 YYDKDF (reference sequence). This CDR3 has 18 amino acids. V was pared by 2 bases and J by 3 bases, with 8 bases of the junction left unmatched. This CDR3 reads CATSRQRLAGDHYNEQFF. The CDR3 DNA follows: TGTGCCACCAGCAGACAAAGACTAGCGGGGGACCACTACAATGAGCAGTTCTTC.

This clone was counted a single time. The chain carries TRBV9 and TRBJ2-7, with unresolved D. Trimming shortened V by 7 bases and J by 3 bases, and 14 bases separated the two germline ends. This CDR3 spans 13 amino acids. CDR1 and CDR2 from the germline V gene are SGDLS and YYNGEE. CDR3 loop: CASGLHPHYEQYF. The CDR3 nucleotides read TGTGCCAGCGGGCTCCACCCCCACTACGAGCAGTACTTC.